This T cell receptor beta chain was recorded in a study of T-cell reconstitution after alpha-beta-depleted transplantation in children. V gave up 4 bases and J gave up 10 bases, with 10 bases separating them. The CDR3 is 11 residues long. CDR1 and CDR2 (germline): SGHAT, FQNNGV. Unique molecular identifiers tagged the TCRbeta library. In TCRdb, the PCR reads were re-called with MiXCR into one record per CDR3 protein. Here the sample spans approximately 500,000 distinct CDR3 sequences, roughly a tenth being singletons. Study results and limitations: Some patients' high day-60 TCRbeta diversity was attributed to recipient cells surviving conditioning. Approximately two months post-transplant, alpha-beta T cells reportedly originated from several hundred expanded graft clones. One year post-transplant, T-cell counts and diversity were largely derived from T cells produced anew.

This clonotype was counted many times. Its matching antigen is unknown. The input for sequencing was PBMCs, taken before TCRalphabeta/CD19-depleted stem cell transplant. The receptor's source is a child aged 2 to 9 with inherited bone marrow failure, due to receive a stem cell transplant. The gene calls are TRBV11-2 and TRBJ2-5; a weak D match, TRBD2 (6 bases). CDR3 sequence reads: CASSSGGDQYF. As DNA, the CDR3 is TGTGCCAGCAGCTCTGGCGGGGACCAGTACTTC.